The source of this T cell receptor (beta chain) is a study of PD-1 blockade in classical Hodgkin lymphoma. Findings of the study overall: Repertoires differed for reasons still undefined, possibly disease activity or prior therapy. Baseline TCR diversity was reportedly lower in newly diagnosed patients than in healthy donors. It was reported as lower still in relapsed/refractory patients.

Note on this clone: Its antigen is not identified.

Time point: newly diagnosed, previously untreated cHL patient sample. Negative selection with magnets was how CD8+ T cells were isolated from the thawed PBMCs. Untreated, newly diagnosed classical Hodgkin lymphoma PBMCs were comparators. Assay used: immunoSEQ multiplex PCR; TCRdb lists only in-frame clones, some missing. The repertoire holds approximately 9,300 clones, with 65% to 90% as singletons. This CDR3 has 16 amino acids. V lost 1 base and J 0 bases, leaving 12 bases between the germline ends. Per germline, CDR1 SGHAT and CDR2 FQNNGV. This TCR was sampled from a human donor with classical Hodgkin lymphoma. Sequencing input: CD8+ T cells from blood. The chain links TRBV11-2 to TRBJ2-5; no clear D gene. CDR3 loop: CASSLVPSSYQETQYF. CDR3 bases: TGTGCCAGCAGCTTAGTTCCGTCTTCGTACCAAGAGACCCAGTACTTC.